The 5 T cell receptor beta chains listed next were all sequenced from one sample in a study of identical twins. TCRdb re-analysed the 5' RACE reads in MiXCR, keeping a single row per CDR3 protein. The sample consists of 1.5 million to 2 million distinct CDR3 sequences, around a third of them appearing once. Sequencing input: cord blood. These receptors were taken from a newborn girl in good health.

The chain's CDR3 is CASSHNREDYEQYF. The CDR3 nucleotides are TGTGCCAGCAGCCATAATAGAGAAGATTACGAGCAGTACTTC. This chain links TRBV3-1 with TRBJ2-7; D remains ambiguous. The germline gives CDR1 LGHDT, CDR2 YNNKEL (reference sequence). The CDR3 contains 14 residues. Trimming took 3 bases from V and 4 from J, leaving 13 bases between them.

The DNA for the CDR3 is TGCAGTGCTAGAGATGAGCCAGCCACTTCACCCCTCCACTTT. Translated, it gives CSARDEPATSPLHF. The gene calls are TRBV20-1 and TRBJ1-6, with D uncertain. The CDR3 runs to 14 residues. V lost 0 bases, J lost 9 bases, and 12 bases lay in between. Germline CDR1 reads DFQATT; CDR2 reads SNEGSKA (reference sequence).

This clonotype was observed a few times. The chain uses TRBV28 and TRBJ2-1, with D unclear. The CDR3 has 18 amino acids. The germline V and J ends were trimmed by 3 bases and 0 bases, with 18 bases remaining between them. Germline V gives CDR1 MDHEN, CDR2 SYDVKM. The DNA of the CDR3 is TGTGCCAGCAGTTTGGGTCCGTTCTACAAGAGCTCCTACAATGAGCAGTTCTTC. Translated, it gives CASSLGPFYKSSYNEQFF.

The V call is TRBV15, the J call TRBJ2-6, with D hard to call. The germline V gene encodes CDR1 LNHNV and CDR2 YYDKDF (reference sequence). CDR3 length: 14 residues. Deletions cut 0 bases from V and 3 bases from J, with 3 bases between. The CDR3 here is CATSRDFGANVLTF. The CDR3 nucleotides read TGTGCCACCAGCAGAGATTTTGGGGCCAACGTCCTGACTTTC.

This clonotype was found a few times. The chain couples TRBV12-3 or TRBV12-4 to TRBJ2-1; D uncertain. The CDR3 runs 13 residues. V dropped 3 bases and J dropped 5 bases, with 8 bases sitting between them. The CDR3 here is CASSFSTHNEQFF. The DNA for the CDR3 is TGTGCCAGCAGTTTCTCCACCCACAATGAGCAGTTCTTC.